The 9 T cell receptor beta chains presented below share a single source sample, sequenced in a study of identical twins. Each CDR3 protein is one row after TCRdb ran MiXCR on the 5' RACE reads. Among just under 550,000 distinct CDR3 sequences listed, 15% were seen once. This sample was shared with a second study, whose subject was yellow fever vaccine responses in identical twins.

Input material: CD4+ T cells sorted from blood. The receptors originated from a woman younger than 35 in good health.

In its sample, this clonotype was seen a few times. The chain links TRBV5-1 to TRBJ2-7, with a tentative D call TRBD2 (7 bases). There are 18 residues in the CDR3. Trimming pared 2 bases from V and 3 bases from J, leaving 24 bases between. Germline-derived CDR1 and CDR2 are SGHRS and YFSETQ. This chain's CDR3 is CASSLPYGGRVNFYEQYF. CDR3 in DNA: TGCGCCAGCAGCTTACCGTACGGGGGGCGCGTTAATTTCTACGAGCAGTACTTC.

This clonotype was seen a handful of times. V usage is TRBV5-1 and J usage is TRBJ2-5; 12 bases match TRBD2. The germline V gene encodes CDR1 SGHRS and CDR2 YFSETQ. Losses at the gene ends were 2 bases for V and 0 bases for J; bases not matched to a gene: 5. This CDR3 spans 17 amino acids. DNA of the CDR3: TGCGCCAGCAGCTTCGGGCTAGCGGGAGGGGACCAAGAGACCCAGTACTTC. It yields the protein CASSFGLAGGDQETQYF.

There are many counts of this clonotype. The chain recombines TRBV3-1 with TRBJ2-1; TRBD2 matches 8 bases. CDR3 size: 13 residues. Trimming removed 0 bases from V and 10 bases from J; junction bases left unmatched: 2. Germline V gene sequence: CDR1 LGHDT, CDR2 YNNKEL (reference sequence). CDR3 in DNA: TGTGCCAGCAGCCAAGATCGGGGGGGCGAGCAGTTCTTC. As protein: CASSQDRGGEQFF.

This rearrangement joins TRBV3-1 to TRBJ1-6; TRBD1 matches 8 bases. Germline V CDR1 and CDR2: LGHDT, YNNKEL (reference sequence). The CDR3 runs to 16 residues. V trimming: 0 bases; J trimming: 7 bases; junction bases outside the gene matches: 5. The CDR3 DNA follows: TGTGCCAGCAGCCAAGATCGGACAGGGACCAATTCACCCCTCCACTTT. Amino acids: CASSQDRTGTNSPLHF.

This clonotype occurred a few times. This chain joins TRBV29-1 and TRBJ1-5; D unclear. Germline V gives CDR1 SQVTM, CDR2 ANQGSEA. The CDR3 covers 12 residues. The V end was cut by 0 bases, the J end by 4 bases, with 4 bases between. CDR3 sequence reads: CSVEDPNQPQHF. The CDR3, as DNA: TGCAGCGTTGAAGATCCAAATCAGCCCCAGCATTTT.

This clonotype occurred a few times. The chain joins TRBV10-3 to TRBJ1-1; D uncertain. This CDR3 contains 16 residues. Germline V gene data show CDR1 as ENHRY and CDR2 as SYGVKD. Trimming stripped 0 bases from V and 0 bases from J, with 11 bases between. CDR3 protein: CAISESEQKMNTEAFF. The DNA for the CDR3 is TGTGCCATCAGTGAGTCGGAACAAAAGATGAACACTGAAGCTTTCTTT.

The V and J genes are TRBV6-5 and TRBJ2-1; TRBD2 is a possible D gene (5 bases). In germline, CDR1 is MNHEY, CDR2 SVGAGI. Between the trimmed V and J ends, which lost 2 bases and 0 bases, there was a span of 11 bases. The CDR3 covers 16 residues. CDR3 sequence: CASSYLRGRSYNEQFF. In DNA form, the CDR3 reads TGTGCCAGCAGTTACCTCCGGGGTCGCTCCTACAATGAGCAGTTCTTC.

This clonotype was seen ten or more times. The chain recombines TRBV5-6 with TRBJ1-1; D gene unclear. CDR1 is SGHDT, CDR2 YYEEEE, per germline. V lost 2 bases, J lost 3 bases, and 17 bases lay in between. The CDR3 extends over 16 amino acids. DNA of the CDR3: TGTGCCAGCAGCTTCGGTGGGATTTGGGGAGACACTGAAGCTTTCTTT. It translates to CASSFGGIWGDTEAFF.

The J gene is TRBJ1-2, the V gene TRBV11-2; 10 positions agree with TRBD1. The germline V gene has CDR1 SGHAT and CDR2 FQNNGV. V lost 5 bases and J lost 1; bases outside the gene matches: 7. CDR3 length: 16 residues. The CDR3 sequence: CASSPIGTGDNYGYTF. The CDR3 DNA sequence: TGTGCCAGCAGCCCTATCGGGACAGGGGATAACTATGGCTACACCTTC.